These 3 T cell receptor beta chains originate from one sample sequenced in a study of T cells in tuberculosis. The method was immunoSEQ multiplex PCR; TCRdb's version includes in-frame clones alone and lacks a portion of them. Of nearly 60,000 clones in the sample, roughly 87% were seen once. Thawed, overnight-rested PBMC were stained with GMM-loaded CD1B tetramer, viability dye and anti-CD3, then sorted. The lipid loaded on the CD1B tetramers was C32 glucose monomycolate from Rhodococcus equi. Material for sequencing was CD1b-GMM tetramer-negative cells sorted from PBMCs. The source of these receptors is an adult woman with latent tuberculosis.

The CDR3, as DNA: TGCGCCAGCAGCTTGGCGGGAACGGGGGACGAGCAGTACTTC. Encoded protein: CASSLAGTGDEQYF. The rearrangement uses TRBV5-1 and TRBJ2-7; D is perhaps TRBD2 (6 bases). Germline V CDR1 and CDR2: SGHRS, YFSETQ. The CDR3 loop spans 14 amino acids. V dropped 0 bases and J dropped 5 bases, with 12 bases sitting between them.

The gene calls are TRBV7-9 and TRBJ2-2; TRBD1 is a possible D gene (6 bases). V dropped 4 bases and J dropped 6 bases, with 12 bases sitting between them. Germline values: CDR1 SEHNR, CDR2 FQNEAQ (reference sequence). The CDR3 contains 14 residues. Here the CDR3 reads CASSSSRGAGELFF. CDR3 bases: TGTGCCAGCAGCTCTTCCAGGGGCGCCGGGGAGCTGTTTTTT.

This clone was seen a few times. The chain joins TRBV30 to TRBJ1-5; TRBD1 aligns across 7 bases. Germline V gives CDR1 GTSNPN, CDR2 SVGIG (reference sequence). V was clipped by 1 base and J by 7 bases; unmatched bases: 7. The CDR3 totals 14 residues. CDR3 protein: CAWSGGAGGQPQHF. The CDR3 DNA reads TGTGCCTGGAGTGGAGGGGCAGGGGGGCAGCCCCAGCATTTT.